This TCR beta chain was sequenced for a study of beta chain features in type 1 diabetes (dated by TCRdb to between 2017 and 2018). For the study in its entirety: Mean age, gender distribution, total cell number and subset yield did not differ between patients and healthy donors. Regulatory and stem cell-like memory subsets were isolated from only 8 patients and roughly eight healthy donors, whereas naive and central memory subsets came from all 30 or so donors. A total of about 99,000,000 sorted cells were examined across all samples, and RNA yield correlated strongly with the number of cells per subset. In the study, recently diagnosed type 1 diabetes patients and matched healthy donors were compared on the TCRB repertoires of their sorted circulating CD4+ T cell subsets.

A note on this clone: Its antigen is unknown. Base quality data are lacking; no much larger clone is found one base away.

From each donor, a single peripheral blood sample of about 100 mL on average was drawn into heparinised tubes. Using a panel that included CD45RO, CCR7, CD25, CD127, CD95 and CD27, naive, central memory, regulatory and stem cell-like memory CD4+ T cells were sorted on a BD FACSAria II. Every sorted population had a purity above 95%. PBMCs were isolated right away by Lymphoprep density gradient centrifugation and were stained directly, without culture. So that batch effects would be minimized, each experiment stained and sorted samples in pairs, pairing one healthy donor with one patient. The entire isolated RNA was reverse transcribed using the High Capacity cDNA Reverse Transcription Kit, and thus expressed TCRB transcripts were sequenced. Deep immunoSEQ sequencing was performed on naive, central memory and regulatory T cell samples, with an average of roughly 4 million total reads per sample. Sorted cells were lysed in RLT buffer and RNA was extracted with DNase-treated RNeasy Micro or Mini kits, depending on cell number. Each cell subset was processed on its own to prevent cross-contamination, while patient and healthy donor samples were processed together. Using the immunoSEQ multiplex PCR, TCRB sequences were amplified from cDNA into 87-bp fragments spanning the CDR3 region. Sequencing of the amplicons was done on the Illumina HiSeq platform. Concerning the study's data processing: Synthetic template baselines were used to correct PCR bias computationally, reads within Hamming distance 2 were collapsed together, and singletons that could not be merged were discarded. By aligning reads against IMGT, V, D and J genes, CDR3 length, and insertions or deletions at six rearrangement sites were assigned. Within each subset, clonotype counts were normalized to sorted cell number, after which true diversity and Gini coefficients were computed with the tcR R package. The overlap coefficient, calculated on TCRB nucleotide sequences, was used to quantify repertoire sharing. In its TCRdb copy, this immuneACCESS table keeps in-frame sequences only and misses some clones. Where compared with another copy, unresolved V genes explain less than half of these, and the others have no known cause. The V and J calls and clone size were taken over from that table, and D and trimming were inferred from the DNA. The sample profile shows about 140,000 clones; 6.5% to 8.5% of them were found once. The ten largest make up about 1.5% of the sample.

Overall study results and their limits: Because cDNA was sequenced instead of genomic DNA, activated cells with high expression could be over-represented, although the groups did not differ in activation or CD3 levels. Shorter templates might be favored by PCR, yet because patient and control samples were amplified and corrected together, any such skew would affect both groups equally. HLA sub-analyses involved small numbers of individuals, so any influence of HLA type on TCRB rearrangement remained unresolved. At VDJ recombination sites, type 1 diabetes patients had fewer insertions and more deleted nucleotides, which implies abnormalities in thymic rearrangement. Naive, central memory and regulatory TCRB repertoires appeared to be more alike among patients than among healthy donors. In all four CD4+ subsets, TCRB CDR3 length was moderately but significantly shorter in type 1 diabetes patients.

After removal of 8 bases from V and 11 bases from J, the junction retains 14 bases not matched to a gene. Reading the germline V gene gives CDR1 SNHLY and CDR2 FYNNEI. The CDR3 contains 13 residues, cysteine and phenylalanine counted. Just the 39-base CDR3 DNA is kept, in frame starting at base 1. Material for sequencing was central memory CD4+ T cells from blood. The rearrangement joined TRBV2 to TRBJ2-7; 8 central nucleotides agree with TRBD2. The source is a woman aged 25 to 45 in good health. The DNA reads TGTGCCAGCCGGGAGGGTTCAGTTGGCCCGAAGTACTTC. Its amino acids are CASREGSVGPKYF.